These T cell receptor beta chains were read from a single sample in a study of CD8 T cells in Susac syndrome. MiXCR, applied by TCRdb to the immunoSEQ multiplex PCR reads, yields one record per CDR3 protein. The table lists under 200,000 distinct CDR3 sequences, about 91% of them singletons, with approximately 0.09% in the top ten. The specimen was CD4+ T cells from PBMCs. The receptors were sampled from a human donor with Susac syndrome. CDR3s include the opening cysteine and the closing phenylalanine or tryptophan. The order of the fields is D gene, V gene, J gene, CDR3 DNA, CDR3 protein. The D gene is left open where the match is weak.

>-|TRBV4-2|TRBJ2-7
TGTGCCAGCAGCCAAGATACGGGGGTCCCTAGCTCCTACGAGCAGTACTTC
CASSQDTGVPSSYEQYF
>-|TRBV10-3|TRBJ2-3
TGTGCCATCAACGGCGCAGGGAGTAGAACAGATACGCAGTATTTT
CAINGAGSRTDTQYF
>TRBD2|TRBV20-1|TRBJ2-1
TGCAGTGCCCGGACTAGCGGGGGTAGCTCCTACAATGAGCAGTTCTTC
CSARTSGGSSYNEQFF
>-|TRBV28|TRBJ2-7
TGTGCCAGCAGTTCCCGAGACCTTTCGGGCGAGCAGTACTTC
CASSSRDLSGEQYF
>-|TRBV7-9|TRBJ2-6
TGTGCCAGCAGCTGGTCTTCTGGGGCCAACGTCCTGACTTTC
CASSWSSGANVLTF
>TRBD2|TRBV20-1|TRBJ2-7
TGCAGTGCTAGGACTAGCGGTTTCCCCTACGAGCAGTACTTC
CSARTSGFPYEQYF
>-|TRBV6-1|TRBJ1-5
TGTGCCAGCAGTAGGGAACAATGGGGAAGGGATAGCAATCAGCCCCAGCATTTT
CASSREQWGRDSNQPQHF
>-|TRBV3-1|TRBJ2-2
TGTGCCAGCAGCCACAGGGGAACGAACACCGGGGAGCTGTTTTTT
CASSHRGTNTGELFF
>TRBD1|TRBV6-4|TRBJ2-2
TGTGCCAGCAATCAGACAGGGGGCGCGGACGGGGAGCTGTTTTTT
CASNQTGGADGELFF
>-|TRBV7-9|TRBJ1-3
TGTGCCAGCAGCTCAGTAGACAGAACAGGGAAGTCCATATATTTT
CASSSVDRTGKSIYF
>-|TRBV6-1|TRBJ1-2
TGTGCCAGCCGGAGCAGGGGCGCAAGATTTAACTATGGCTACACCTTC
CASRSRGARFNYGYTF
>-|TRBV5-1|TRBJ2-3
TGCGCCAGCAGCGCCGGGACGGTAGGAGATACGCAGTATTTT
CASSAGTVGDTQYF
>-|TRBV7-9|TRBJ2-5
TGTGCCAGCAGCTTAATTGGAACAGCCCAGGGCCAAGAGACCCAGTACTTC
CASSLIGTAQGQETQYF
>-|TRBV15|TRBJ2-4
TGTGCCACCAGCAGCCTCTCGGGGGCCTTGAGCATTCAGTACTTC
CATSSLSGALSIQYF
>-|TRBV3-1|TRBJ2-1
TGTGCCAGCAGCCAAGGAGTAAGCTCCTACAATGAGCAGTTCTTC
CASSQGVSSYNEQFF
>-|TRBV6-2/TRBV6-3|TRBJ2-3
TGTGCCAGCAGTTACATTGCTCCAAACACAGATACGCAGTATTTT
CASSYIAPNTDTQYF
>-|TRBV5-4|TRBJ1-1
TGTGCCAGCAGCGGGAGGCTCCCGAACACTGAAGCTTTCTTT
CASSGRLPNTEAFF